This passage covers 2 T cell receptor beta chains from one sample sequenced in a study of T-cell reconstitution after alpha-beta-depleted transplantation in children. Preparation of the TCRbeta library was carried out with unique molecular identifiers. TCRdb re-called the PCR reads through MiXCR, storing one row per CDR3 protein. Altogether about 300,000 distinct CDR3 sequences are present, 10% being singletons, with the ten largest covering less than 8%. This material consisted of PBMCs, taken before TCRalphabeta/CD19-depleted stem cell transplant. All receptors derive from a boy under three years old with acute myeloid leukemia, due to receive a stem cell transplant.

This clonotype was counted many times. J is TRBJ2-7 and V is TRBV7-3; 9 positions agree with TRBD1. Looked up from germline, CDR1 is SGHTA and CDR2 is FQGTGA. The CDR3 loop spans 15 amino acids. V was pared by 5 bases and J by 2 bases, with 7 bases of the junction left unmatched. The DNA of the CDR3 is TGTGCCAGCAGCCCGGGACAGGGCCTGACCTACGAGCAGTACTTC. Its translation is CASSPGQGLTYEQYF.

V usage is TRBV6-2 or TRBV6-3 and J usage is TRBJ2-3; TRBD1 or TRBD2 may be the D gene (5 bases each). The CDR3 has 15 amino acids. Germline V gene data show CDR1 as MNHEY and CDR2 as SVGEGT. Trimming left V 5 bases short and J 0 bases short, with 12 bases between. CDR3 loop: CASSNGTESTDTQYF. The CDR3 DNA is TGTGCCAGCAGTAACGGGACGGAAAGCACAGATACGCAGTATTTT.